The T cell receptor beta chain under discussion was sequenced for a study of siplizumab effects on memory and regulatory T cells (dated by TCRdb to between 2018 and 2021). As for the study more broadly: The study looked at the effect of siplizumab, an anti-CD2 antibody, on alloreactive T-cell subsets in allogeneic mixed lymphocyte reactions made from human PBMCs. General study outcomes and caveats: Whether proliferating Tregs from siplizumab cultures actually had suppressive function was not functionally confirmed. Among mappable alloreactive CD4+ clones, an average Treg-derived fraction of 68.8% was observed with siplizumab, compared with approximately 26% in control reactions. Unstimulated naive T cells appeared more diverse than memory T cells, and naive cells seemed to contribute substantially to the alloresponse. Roughly 75-97% of proliferating CD4+ or CD8+ clones could not be assigned a naive or memory phenotype. Because sequences at frequencies below about 10^-5 were poorly captured, only a minor fraction of alloreactive clones could be mapped back to unstimulated subsets. Siplizumab significantly lowered the cumulative frequency of alloreactive sequences that could be traced to unstimulated CD4+ memory T cells.

With respect to this clone: Its cognate antigen has yet to be identified. The record has no base qualities; no much larger clone is one base away.

Sorted unstimulated T cells and proliferating T cells recovered from mixed lymphocyte reactions were subjected to TCRbeta CDR3 sequencing. Fresh whole blood from approximately ten HLA-typed healthy donors was used to isolate PBMCs. Libraries were made using the immunoSEQ multiplex PCR assay. Each sample had some 96,000 TCR templates assayed by the deep sequencing platform. Genomic DNA extracted from sorted T cells was the material used for TCRbeta CDR3 sequencing. Concerning the study's data processing: The R programming language was used for clonal analysis of the TCRbeta CDR3 data. Alloreactive CD4+ and CD8+ clones were defined by comparing unstimulated samples with post-reaction CFSE-low samples. Regulatory or non-regulatory origin was assigned to alloreactive CD4+ clones by matching of sequences to sorted unstimulated Treg and non-Treg repertoires. TCRdb mirrors the immuneACCESS table, restricted to in-frame sequences. Some clones are absent from its copies; in checked studies, under half trace to an unresolved V gene, and the reason for the others is unknown. The V and J calls and clone size are taken from that table; D and trimming were inferred from the DNA. The sample has 87,000 or so clones on record, approximately 90% of them singletons. The ten largest clones add up to over 12% of the sample.

The receptor's source is a human donor in good health. Material: CD4+ T cells sorted from blood.

The CDR3 corresponds to CASSTPGQGTLANYGYTF. Read as DNA, the sequence is TGTGCCAGTAGTACACCGGGACAGGGGACTTTAGCTAACTATGGCTACACCTTC. The receptor chain draws on TRBV19 and TRBJ1-2, and TRBD1 aligns with 10 junction nucleotides. The germline V and J ends show losses of 4 bases and 0 bases respectively, and no gene match explains 11 bases of the junction. The germline V gene (reference sequence) yields LNHDA for CDR1 and SQIVND for CDR2. Spanning cysteine to phenylalanine, the CDR3 consists of 18 amino acids. The only DNA kept is the CDR3, 54 bases in frame from the first base.